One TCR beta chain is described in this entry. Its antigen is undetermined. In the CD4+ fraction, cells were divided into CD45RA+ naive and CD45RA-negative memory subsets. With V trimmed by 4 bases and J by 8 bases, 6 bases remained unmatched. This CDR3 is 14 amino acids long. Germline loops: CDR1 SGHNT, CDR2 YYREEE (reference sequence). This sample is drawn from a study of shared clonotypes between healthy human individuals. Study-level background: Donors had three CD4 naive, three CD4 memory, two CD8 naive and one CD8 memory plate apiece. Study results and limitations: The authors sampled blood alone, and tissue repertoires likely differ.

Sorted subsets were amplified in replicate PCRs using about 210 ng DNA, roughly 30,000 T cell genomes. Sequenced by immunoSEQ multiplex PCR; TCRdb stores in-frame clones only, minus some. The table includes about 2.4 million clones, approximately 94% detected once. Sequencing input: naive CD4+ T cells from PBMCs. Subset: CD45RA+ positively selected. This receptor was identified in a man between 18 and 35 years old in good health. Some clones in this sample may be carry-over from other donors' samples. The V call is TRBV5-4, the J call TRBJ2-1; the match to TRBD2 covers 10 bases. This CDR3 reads CASSRSGTSDEQFF. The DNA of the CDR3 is TGTGCCAGCAGCCGATCCGGGACTAGCGATGAGCAGTTCTTC. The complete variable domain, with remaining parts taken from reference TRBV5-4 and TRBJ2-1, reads ETGVTQSPTHLIKTRGQQVTLRCSSQSGHNTVSWYQQALGQGPQFIFQYYREEENGRGNFPPRFSGLQFPNYSSELNVNALELDDSALYLCASSRSGTSDEQFFGPGTRLTVL.